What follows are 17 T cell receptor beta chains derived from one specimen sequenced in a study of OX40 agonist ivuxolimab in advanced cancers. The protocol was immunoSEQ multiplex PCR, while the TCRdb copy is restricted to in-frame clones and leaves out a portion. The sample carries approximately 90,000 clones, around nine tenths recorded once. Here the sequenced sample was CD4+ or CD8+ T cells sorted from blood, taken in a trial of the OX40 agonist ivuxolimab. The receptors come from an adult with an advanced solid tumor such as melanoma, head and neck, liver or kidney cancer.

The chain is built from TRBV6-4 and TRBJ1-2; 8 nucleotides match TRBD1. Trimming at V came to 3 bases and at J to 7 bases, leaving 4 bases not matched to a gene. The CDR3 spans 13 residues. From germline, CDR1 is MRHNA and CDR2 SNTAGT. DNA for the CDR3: TGTGCCAGCAGTGATCCAGGGGGCCTTGGCTACACCTTC. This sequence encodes CASSDPGGLGYTF.

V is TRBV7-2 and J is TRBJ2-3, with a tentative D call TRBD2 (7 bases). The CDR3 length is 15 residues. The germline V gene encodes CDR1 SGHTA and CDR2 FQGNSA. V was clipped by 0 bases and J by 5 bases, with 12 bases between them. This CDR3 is CASSLAGGLVDTQYF. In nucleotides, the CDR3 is TGTGCCAGCAGCTTAGCGGGGGGGCTAGTAGATACGCAGTATTTT.

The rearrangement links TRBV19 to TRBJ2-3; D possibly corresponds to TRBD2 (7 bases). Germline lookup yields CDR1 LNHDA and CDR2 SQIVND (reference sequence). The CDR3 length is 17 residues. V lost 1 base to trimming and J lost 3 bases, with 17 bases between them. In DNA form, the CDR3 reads TGTGCCAGTAGTATAGGTTTTCGGGGGGCTGAAACAGATACGCAGTATTTT. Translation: CASSIGFRGAETDTQYF.

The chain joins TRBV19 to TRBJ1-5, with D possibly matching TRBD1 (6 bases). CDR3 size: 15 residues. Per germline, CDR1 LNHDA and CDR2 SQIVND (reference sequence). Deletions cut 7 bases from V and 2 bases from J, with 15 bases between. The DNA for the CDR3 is TGTGCCAGTAACCAAGGGGGAGTGGGCAATCAGCCCCAGCATTTT. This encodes CASNQGGVGNQPQHF.

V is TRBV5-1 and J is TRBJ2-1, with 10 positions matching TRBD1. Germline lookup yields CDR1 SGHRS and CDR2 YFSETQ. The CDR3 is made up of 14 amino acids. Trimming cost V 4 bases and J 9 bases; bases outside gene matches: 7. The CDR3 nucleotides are TGCGCCAGCAGCGTCAGACAGGGGGCTGGTGAGCAGTTCTTC. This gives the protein CASSVRQGAGEQFF.

DNA for the CDR3: TGCGCCAGCAGCTTGGAAGGGGAGAGATATACTGAAGCTTTCTTT. Encoded protein: CASSLEGERYTEAFF. The genes are TRBV5-1 and TRBJ1-1, with D possibly being TRBD1 (5 bases). Germline V lookup: CDR1 SGHRS, CDR2 YFSETQ. Between the trimmed V and J ends, which lost 0 bases and 5 bases, there was a span of 14 bases. CDR3 length: 15 amino acids. Together with reference TRBV5-1 and TRBJ1-1, the CDR3 gives the full variable domain: KAGVTQTPRYLIKTRGQQVTLSCSPISGHRSVSWYQQTPGQGLQFLFEYFSETQRNKGNFPGRFSGRQFSNSRSEMNVSTLELGDSALYLCASSLEGERYTEAFFGQGTRLTVV.

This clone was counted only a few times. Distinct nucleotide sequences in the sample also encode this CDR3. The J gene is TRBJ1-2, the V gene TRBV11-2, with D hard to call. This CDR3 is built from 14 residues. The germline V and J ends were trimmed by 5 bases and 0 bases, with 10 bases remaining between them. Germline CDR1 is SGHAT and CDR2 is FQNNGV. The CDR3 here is CASSPPTPNYGYTF. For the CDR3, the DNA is TGTGCCAGCAGCCCTCCCACACCTAACTATGGCTACACCTTC. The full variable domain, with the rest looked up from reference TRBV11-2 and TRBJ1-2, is EAGVAQSPRYKIIEKRQSVAFWCNPISGHATLYWYQQILGQGPKLLIQFQNNGVVDDSQLPKDRFSAERLKGVDSTLKIQPAKLEDSAVYLCASSPPTPNYGYTFGSGTRLTVV.

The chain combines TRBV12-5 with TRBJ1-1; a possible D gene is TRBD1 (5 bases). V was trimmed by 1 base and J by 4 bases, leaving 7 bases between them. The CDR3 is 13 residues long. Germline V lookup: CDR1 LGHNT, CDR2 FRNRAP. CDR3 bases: TGTGCTAGTGGTTTGGGGGGGACCACTGAAGCTTTCTTT. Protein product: CASGLGGTTEAFF.

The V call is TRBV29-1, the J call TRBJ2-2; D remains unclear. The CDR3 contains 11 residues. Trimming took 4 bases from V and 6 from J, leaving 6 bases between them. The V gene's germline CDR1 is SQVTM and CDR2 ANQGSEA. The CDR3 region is CSVGVAGELFF. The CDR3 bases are TGCAGCGTTGGGGTGGCCGGGGAGCTGTTTTTT.

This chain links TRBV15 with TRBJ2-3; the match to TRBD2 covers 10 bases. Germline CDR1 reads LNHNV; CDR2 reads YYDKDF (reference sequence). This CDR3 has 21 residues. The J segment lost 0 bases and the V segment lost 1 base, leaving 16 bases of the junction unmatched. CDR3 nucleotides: TGTGCCACCAGCAGAGGGCGAGAGATTAGCGGGGGGACCTATAGCACAGATACGCAGTATTTT. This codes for CATSRGREISGGTYSTDTQYF. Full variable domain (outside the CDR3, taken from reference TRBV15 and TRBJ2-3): DAMVIQNPRYQVTQFGKPVTLSCSQTLNHNVMYWYQQKSSQAPKLLFHYYDKDFNNEADTPDNFQSRRPNTSFCFLDIRSPGLGDTAMYLCATSRGREISGGTYSTDTQYFGPGTRLTVL.

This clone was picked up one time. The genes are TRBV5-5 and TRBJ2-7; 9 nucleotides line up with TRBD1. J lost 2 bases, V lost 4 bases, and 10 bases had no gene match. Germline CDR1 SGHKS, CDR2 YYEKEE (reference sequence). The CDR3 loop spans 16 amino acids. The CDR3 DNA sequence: TGTGCCAGCAGCAAACGTCTACAGGGGGCGACCTACGAGCAGTACTTC. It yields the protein CASSKRLQGATYEQYF. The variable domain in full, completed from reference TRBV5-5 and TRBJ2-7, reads DAGVTQSPTHLIKTRGQQVTLRCSPISGHKSVSWYQQVLGQGPQFIFQYYEKEERGRGNFPDRFSARQFPNYSSELNVNALLLGDSALYLCASSKRLQGATYEQYFGPGTRLTVT.

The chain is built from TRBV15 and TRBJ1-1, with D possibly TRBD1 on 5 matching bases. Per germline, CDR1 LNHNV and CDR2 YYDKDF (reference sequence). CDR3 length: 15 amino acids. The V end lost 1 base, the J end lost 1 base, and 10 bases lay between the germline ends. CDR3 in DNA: TGTGCCACCAGCAGAGGGGGCGGGGGGAACACTGAAGCTTTCTTT. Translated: CATSRGGGGNTEAFF.

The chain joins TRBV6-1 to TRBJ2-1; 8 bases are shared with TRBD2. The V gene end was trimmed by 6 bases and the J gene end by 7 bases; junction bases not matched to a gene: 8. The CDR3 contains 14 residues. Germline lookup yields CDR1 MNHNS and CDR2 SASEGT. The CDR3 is CASSGLATSNEQFF. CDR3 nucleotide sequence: TGTGCCAGCAGCGGACTAGCAACTTCTAATGAGCAGTTCTTC.

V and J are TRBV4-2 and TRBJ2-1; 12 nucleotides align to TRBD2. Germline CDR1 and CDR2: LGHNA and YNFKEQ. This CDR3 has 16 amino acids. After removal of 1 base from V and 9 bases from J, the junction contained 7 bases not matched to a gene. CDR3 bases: TGTGCCAGCAGCCAAGGGCTAGCGGGGGGGCGGGGTGAGCAGTTCTTC. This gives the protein CASSQGLAGGRGEQFF.

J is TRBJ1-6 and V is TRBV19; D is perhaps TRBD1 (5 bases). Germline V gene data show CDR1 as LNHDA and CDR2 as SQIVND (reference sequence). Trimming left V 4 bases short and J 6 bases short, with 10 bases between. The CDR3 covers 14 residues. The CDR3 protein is CASSTDILNSPLHF. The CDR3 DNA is TGTGCCAGTAGTACGGACATCCTTAATTCACCCCTCCACTTT.

The CDR3 loop reads CASSLDSRSGNTIYF. In DNA, the CDR3 is TGCGCCAGCAGCTTGGACAGTCGCTCTGGAAACACCATATATTTT. J is TRBJ1-3 and V is TRBV5-1; D unresolved. Germline CDR1 and CDR2: SGHRS and YFSETQ. There are 15 residues in the CDR3. V was trimmed by 0 bases and J by 0 bases, leaving 7 bases between them.

CDR3 sequence: CASSPTATADTQYF. The CDR3 bases are TGTGCCAGCAGCCCGACAGCTACTGCAGATACGCAGTATTTT. The rearrangement uses TRBV7-2 and TRBJ2-3; tentatively, D is TRBD1 (5 bases). This CDR3 is 14 amino acids long. The V gene lost 5 bases and the J gene lost 4 bases, with 13 bases spanning the gap. In germline, CDR1 is SGHTA, CDR2 FQGNSA.